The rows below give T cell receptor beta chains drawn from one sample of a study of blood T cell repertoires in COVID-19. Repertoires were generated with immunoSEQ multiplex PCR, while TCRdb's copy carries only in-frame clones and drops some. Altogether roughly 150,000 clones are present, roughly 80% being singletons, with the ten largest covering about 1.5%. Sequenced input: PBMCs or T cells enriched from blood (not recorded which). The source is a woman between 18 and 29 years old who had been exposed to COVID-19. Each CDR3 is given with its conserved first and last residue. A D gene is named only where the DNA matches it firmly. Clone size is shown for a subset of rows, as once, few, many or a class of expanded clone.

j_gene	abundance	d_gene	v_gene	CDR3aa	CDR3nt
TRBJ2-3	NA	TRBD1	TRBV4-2	CASSHRDRGTDTQYF	TGTGCCAGCAGCCACCGGGACAGGGGTACAGATACGCAGTATTTT
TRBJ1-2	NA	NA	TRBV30	CAWSTSHTALGYTF	TGTGCCTGGAGTACTAGCCATACCGCTTTGGGCTACACCTTC
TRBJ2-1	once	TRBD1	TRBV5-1	CASSLLWDRGYSVFSNEQFF	TGCGCCAGCAGCTTGTTGTGGGACAGGGGATACTCGGTTTTTTCCAATGAGCAGTTCTTC
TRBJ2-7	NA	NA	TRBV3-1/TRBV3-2	CASSQELASSYEQYF	TGTGCCAGCAGCCAAGAGTTAGCGAGCTCCTACGAGCAGTACTTC
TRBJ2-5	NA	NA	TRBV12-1	CASSFPGQGWKETQYF	TGTGCCAGCAGCTTCCCGGGACAGGGATGGAAAGAGACCCAGTACTTC
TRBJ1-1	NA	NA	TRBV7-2	CASSLVSTGGTEAFF	TGTGCCAGCAGCTTAGTAAGCACTGGAGGTACTGAAGCTTTCTTT
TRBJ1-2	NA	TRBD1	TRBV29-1	CSVQTGGMASTF	TGCAGCGTTCAAACAGGGGGTATGGCTAGCACCTTC
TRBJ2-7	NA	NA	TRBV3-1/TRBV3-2	CASSQVEEQYF	TGTGCCAGCAGCCAAGTAGAAGAGCAGTACTTC
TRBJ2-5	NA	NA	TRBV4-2	CASSQGLQGWETQYF	TGTGCCAGCAGCCAGGGACTACAGGGATGGGAGACCCAGTACTTC
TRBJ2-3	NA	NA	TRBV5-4	CASSVSGTDTQYF	TGTGCCAGCAGCGTGAGCGGCACAGATACGCAGTATTTT
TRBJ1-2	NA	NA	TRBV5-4	CASSRGGDGYTF	TGTGCCAGCAGCAGGGGAGGCGATGGCTACACCTTC
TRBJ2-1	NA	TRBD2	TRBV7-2	CASSFMTSGTNEQFF	TGTGCCAGCAGCTTCATGACTAGCGGGACGAATGAGCAGTTCTTC
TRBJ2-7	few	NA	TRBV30	CAWDSGTGAYEQYF	TGTGCCTGGGACAGCGGGACAGGAGCCTACGAGCAGTACTTC
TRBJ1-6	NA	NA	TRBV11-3	CASSLRQYVYNSPLHF	TGTGCCAGCAGCCTCCGACAGTACGTTTATAATTCACCCCTCCACTTT
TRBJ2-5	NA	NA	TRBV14	CASSQGWRQTYQETQYF	TGTGCCAGCAGCCAAGGATGGCGGCAGACGTACCAAGAGACCCAGTACTTC
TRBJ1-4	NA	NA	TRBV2	CASSEEAREKLFF	TGTGCCAGCAGTGAAGAAGCGAGGGAAAAACTGTTTTTT
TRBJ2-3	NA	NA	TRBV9	CASSEGDVEDTQYF	TGTGCCAGCAGCGAGGGGGACGTGGAGGATACGCAGTATTTT
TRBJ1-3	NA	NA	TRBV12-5	CASGLVPGDNTIYF	TGTGCTAGTGGTTTGGTACCGGGGGATAACACCATATATTTT
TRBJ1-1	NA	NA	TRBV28	CASSLPPRNTEAFF	TGTGCCAGCAGTTTACCCCCGCGGAACACTGAAGCTTTCTTT
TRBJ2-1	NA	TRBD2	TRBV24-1	CATSSLNSGRAGNEQFF	TGTGCCACCAGCTCCCTTAACAGCGGGAGGGCCGGGAATGAGCAGTTCTTC
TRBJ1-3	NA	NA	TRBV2	CASSSNGFSGNTIYF	TGTGCCAGCAGTAGCAACGGTTTCTCTGGAAACACCATATATTTT
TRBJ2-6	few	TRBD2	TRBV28	CASKGRAGANVLTF	TGTGCCAGTAAGGGGAGGGCTGGGGCCAACGTCCTGACTTTC
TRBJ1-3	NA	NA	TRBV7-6	CASSPQLPSGNTIYF	TGTGCCAGCAGCCCACAGCTCCCCTCTGGAAACACCATATATTTT
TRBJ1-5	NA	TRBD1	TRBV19	CASSIKGQGNQPQHF	TGTGCCAGTAGTATTAAGGGACAGGGCAATCAGCCCCAGCATTTT
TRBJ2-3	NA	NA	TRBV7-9	CASSSPSTDTQYF	TGTGCCAGCAGCTCCCCTAGCACAGATACGCAGTATTTT
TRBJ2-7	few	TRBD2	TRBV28	CASRRTSGNYEQYF	TGTGCCAGCAGGCGGACTAGCGGCAACTACGAGCAGTACTTC
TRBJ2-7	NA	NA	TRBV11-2	CASSREVSYEQYF	TGTGCCAGCAGCAGAGAGGTCTCCTACGAGCAGTACTTC